The clone carrying this TCR beta chain appeared a few times. Its antigen is unknown. Amplification yielded TCR beta CDR3 regions, with RNA transcripts as the source. Using the HTBI primer set, a first-round RT-PCR was run on the TCR CDR3. MiXCR, applied by TCRdb to the multiplex PCR reads, yields one record per CDR3 protein. The sample records about 590,000 distinct CDR3 sequences, approximately 14% being singletons. This specimen belongs to a study of T cells in Graves' hyperthyroidism and ophthalmopathy. Study-wide findings and caveats: A model of 13 V-J features distinguished ophthalmopathy from stable hyperthyroidism. A median approximately 6.8 months before onset, the model predicted ophthalmopathy.

The TCR sequence derives from a woman aged 25-40 years with Graves' hyperthyroidism. The specimen sequenced was blood.

This chain's CDR3 is CSVDGQTNEKLFF. DNA of the CDR3: TGCAGCGTTGATGGACAGACTAATGAAAAACTGTTTTTT. J is TRBJ1-4 and V is TRBV29-1; possible D gene TRBD1, 6 bases. The CDR3 contains 13 residues. The V end was cut by 3 bases, the J end by 2 bases, with 7 bases between. Germline V gene data show CDR1 as SQVTM and CDR2 as ANQGSEA.